Shown below are 18 T cell receptor beta chains from a single sample sequenced in a study of CD8 T cells in ankylosing spondylitis. No antigen has been identified for these receptors. Overall study findings and caveats: It appeared that ankylosing spondylitis blood was characterized by a TCR beta motif of seven or eight highly homologous variants.

Each CDR3 protein gets one entry after TCRdb re-called the 5' RACE reads with MiXCR. This sample has around 140,000 distinct CDR3 sequences, with 17% found just once. Sequencing was performed on blood, either unsorted or a sorted T cell fraction (not recorded which). The receptors derive from a male donor with ankylosing spondylitis.

This clonotype was observed a handful of times. The chain joins TRBV5-1 to TRBJ2-3; D gene ambiguous. This CDR3 has 12 residues. Germline lookup yields CDR1 SGHRS and CDR2 YFSETQ. V was clipped by 4 bases and J by 2 bases, with 5 bases between them. As DNA, the CDR3 is TGCGCCAGCAGCGGGATCACAGATACGCAGTATTTT. It encodes CASSGITDTQYF.

This clonotype was observed a handful of times. The CDR3 DNA reads as TGTGCCAGCAGCAGTCCGCTAGCGGGAGCCTCGCGGGAGCAGTACTTC. As protein: CASSSPLAGASREQYF. The rearrangement links TRBV9 to TRBJ2-7; 10 bases align to TRBD2. The CDR3 has 16 residues. Germline lookup yields CDR1 SGDLS and CDR2 YYNGEE. J gave up 7 bases and V 4 bases, and 14 bases lay outside the gene matches.

The rearrangement links TRBV19 to TRBJ2-3, with 12 bases identical to TRBD2. Germline CDR1 reads LNHDA; CDR2 reads SQIVND (reference sequence). There are 15 residues in the CDR3. Trimming removed 6 bases from V and 2 bases from J; junction bases left unmatched: 3. The CDR3 region has the DNA TGTGCCAGTAGGACTAGCGGGAGTAACACAGATACGCAGTATTTT. Translated, it gives CASRTSGSNTDTQYF. Supplemented by reference TRBV19 and TRBJ2-3, the full variable domain reads DGGITQSPKYLFRKEGQNVTLSCEQNLNHDAMYWYRQDPGQGLRLIYYSQIVNDFQKGDIAEGYSVSREKKESFPLTVTSAQKNPTAFYLCASRTSGSNTDTQYFGPGTRLTVL.

In this sample, this clonotype turned up a few times. The CDR3 protein is CASSPEGGGGSYEQYF. The CDR3 nucleotides are TGCGCCAGCAGCCCCGAAGGAGGGGGCGGCTCCTACGAGCAGTACTTC. J is TRBJ2-7 and V is TRBV5-1; TRBD1 is a possible D gene (7 bases). The CDR3 covers 16 residues. V lost 4 bases and J lost 0, with 17 bases in between. Looked up from germline, CDR1 is SGHRS and CDR2 is YFSETQ.

This chain joins TRBV4-1 and TRBJ2-2; TRBD1 or TRBD2 may be the D gene (5 bases each). CDR1 is MGHRA and CDR2 is YSYEKL in the germline V gene. V was trimmed by 3 bases and J by 1 base, leaving 15 bases between them. CDR3 length: 17 amino acids. In nucleotides, the CDR3 is TGCGCCAGCAGCCACACAGCCGGGACGGTGAACACCGGGGAGCTGTTTTTT. Its translation: CASSHTAGTVNTGELFF.

This sequence joins TRBV4-1 and TRBJ1-1; TRBD1 might be the D (6 bases). The V and J ends lost 4 bases and 1 base respectively, with 13 bases between them. Germline V gene sequence: CDR1 MGHRA, CDR2 YSYEKL. CDR3 length: 15 residues. The CDR3 nucleotides read TGCGCCAGCAGCCTATTACAGGGTAAGAACACTGAAGCTTTCTTT. Protein product: CASSLLQGKNTEAFF.

This chain joins TRBV4-3 and TRBJ2-1; 13 bases agree with TRBD2. V was clipped by 6 bases and J by 4 bases; unmatched bases: 12. The CDR3 is made up of 18 amino acids. Per germline, CDR1 LGHNA and CDR2 YSLEER. This CDR3 reads CASSLGLAGAGEYNEQFF. The DNA for the CDR3 is TGCGCCAGCAGTCTCGGACTAGCGGGAGCCGGGGAATACAATGAGCAGTTCTTC.

The rearrangement joins TRBV29-1 to TRBJ2-4; D uncertain. V lost 5 bases, J lost 2 bases, and 10 bases lay in between. The germline V gene encodes CDR1 SQVTM and CDR2 ANQGSEA. The CDR3 length is 13 residues. CDR3 nucleotides: TGCAGCGTTCGTGGGGTATCCAAAAACATTCAGTACTTC. Translation gives CSVRGVSKNIQYF.

In regard to this clonotype: A much larger clone differs by one base, so this may be a read error. The V gene is TRBV5-1, the J gene TRBJ2-1, with 9 bases matching TRBD2. The CDR3 has 17 residues. The J segment lost 2 bases and the V segment lost 3 bases, leaving 9 bases of the junction unmatched. Germline assignment: CDR1 SGHRS and CDR2 YFSETQ. As DNA, the CDR3 is TGCGCCAGCAGCTGGTGGCCTAGCGGGACCACCTACAATGAGCAGTTCTTC. Translating it yields CASSWWPSGTTYNEQFF.

This clonotype was counted only a few times. The chain uses TRBV3-1 and TRBJ2-1; the match to TRBD2 covers 10 bases. CDR3 length: 18 amino acids. The germline V gene has CDR1 LGHDT and CDR2 YNNKEL (reference sequence). V dropped 2 bases and J dropped 6; count of bases not matched to a gene: 13. This CDR3 reads CASSQLRASGGWGNEQFF. CDR3 in DNA: TGTGCCAGCAGCCAACTCAGGGCTAGCGGGGGTTGGGGCAATGAGCAGTTCTTC.

This clonotype showed up just a few times. This chain uses TRBV12-5 with TRBJ2-1, with TRBD2 matching 14 bases. This CDR3 region has 19 residues. V gave up 1 base and J gave up 9 bases; unmatched junction bases: 14. Germline lookup yields CDR1 LGHNT and CDR2 FRNRAP. The CDR3 DNA reads as TGTGCTAGTGGTTTGGCCGGATACGGGACTAGCGGGAGAGTCAGTGAGCAGTTCTTC. This codes for CASGLAGYGTSGRVSEQFF.

This clonotype appeared a few times. The CDR3 coding sequence is TGTGCCAGCACCCAAGCGGGAACCTACAATGAGCAGTTCTTC. Its protein is CASTQAGTYNEQFF. This rearrangement joins TRBV28 to TRBJ2-1; 7 bases map to TRBD2. Germline values: CDR1 MDHEN, CDR2 SYDVKM. The CDR3 has 14 residues. Trimming at V came to 7 bases and at J to 2 bases, leaving 5 bases not matched to a gene.

This clonotype was counted a single time. The chain is built from TRBV20-1 and TRBJ1-1; the D is unclear. The CDR3 covers 14 residues. CDR1 and CDR2 (germline): DFQATT, SNEGSKA (reference sequence). Between the trimmed V and J ends, which lost 1 base and 2 bases, there was a span of 11 bases. CDR3 loop: CSARVLTGNTEAFF. The CDR3 bases are TGCAGTGCTAGAGTCCTAACGGGTAACACTGAAGCTTTCTTT.

Many counts were recorded for this clonotype. The chain carries TRBV29-1 and TRBJ2-4, with D unresolved. The CDR3 runs to 14 residues. V was clipped by 4 bases and J by 0 bases, with 10 bases between them. CDR1 is SQVTM, CDR2 ANQGSEA, per germline. For the CDR3, the DNA is TGCAGCGTTGTGCACGCCTTAGCCAAAAACATTCAGTACTTC. Translating it yields CSVVHALAKNIQYF. The variable domain in full, completed from reference TRBV29-1 and TRBJ2-4, reads SAVISQKPSRDICQRGTSLTIQCQVDSQVTMMFWYRQQPGQSLTLIATANQGSEATYESGFVIDKFPISRPNLTFSTLTVSNMSPEDSSIYLCSVVHALAKNIQYFGAGTRLSVL.

The chain employs TRBV12-5 and TRBJ2-1; 7 positions match TRBD2. Looked up from germline, CDR1 is LGHNT and CDR2 is FRNRAP. The CDR3 runs 13 residues. V lost 6 bases and J lost 10; bases outside the gene matches: 9. The CDR3 protein is CASGLGLVGEQFF. CDR3 in DNA: TGTGCTAGTGGATTAGGACTAGTTGGCGAGCAGTTCTTC.

The V and J genes are TRBV4-1 and TRBJ2-3, with D perhaps matching TRBD2 (6 bases). CDR3 length: 17 residues. Germline CDR1 is MGHRA and CDR2 is YSYEKL. Trimming stripped 3 bases from V and 4 bases from J, with 20 bases between. The CDR3 sequence: CASSHLPVWRAADTQYF. The DNA for the CDR3 is TGCGCCAGCAGCCATTTACCCGTTTGGAGGGCGGCAGATACGCAGTATTTT.

This chain joins TRBV4-1 and TRBJ2-7, with 10 bases aligning to TRBD2. The CDR3 has 17 amino acids. J was trimmed by 3 bases and V by 2 bases; bases with no gene match: 10. Per the germline V gene, CDR1 is MGHRA and CDR2 is YSYEKL. The CDR3 spells CASSQLSTSGIHYEQYF. As DNA, the CDR3 is TGCGCCAGCAGCCAACTGTCCACTAGCGGGATTCACTACGAGCAGTACTTC.

This clonotype was recorded at least ten times. The CDR3 DNA sequence: TGCAGCGTTCCGGGACAGGGTTCCTACGAGCAGTACTTC. The encoded protein is CSVPGQGSYEQYF. This rearrangement joins TRBV29-1 to TRBJ2-7; 9 bases are a match to TRBD1. CDR1 and CDR2 from the germline V gene are SQVTM and ANQGSEA. V gave up 5 bases and J gave up 1 base; unmatched junction bases: 3. The CDR3 totals 13 residues.